This T cell receptor beta chain was captured by sequencing in a study of blood T cell repertoires in COVID-19. Study summary: Samples taken during acute and convalescent COVID-19 were collected in the United States, Italy and Spain. T cells, B-cell-depleted T cells, or PBMCs provided the cDNA or gDNA that served as material.

Clones were sequenced by immunoSEQ multiplex PCR, and TCRdb holds only the in-frame ones, with some missing. Of 120,000 or so clones listed, approximately 83% are singletons. Germline CDR1 and CDR2: SGHVS and FNYEAQ. V lost 6 bases and J lost 7; bases outside the gene matches: 3. CDR3 length: 12 amino acids. This clonotype was sampled from a woman in her 70s with acute or convalescent COVID-19. The chain combines TRBV7-6 with TRBJ1-1, with TRBD1 matching 9 bases. Material for sequencing was peripheral blood. CDR3 region: CASRGQGNEAFF. CDR3 DNA: TGTGCCAGCAGGGGACAGGGAAATGAAGCTTTCTTT.